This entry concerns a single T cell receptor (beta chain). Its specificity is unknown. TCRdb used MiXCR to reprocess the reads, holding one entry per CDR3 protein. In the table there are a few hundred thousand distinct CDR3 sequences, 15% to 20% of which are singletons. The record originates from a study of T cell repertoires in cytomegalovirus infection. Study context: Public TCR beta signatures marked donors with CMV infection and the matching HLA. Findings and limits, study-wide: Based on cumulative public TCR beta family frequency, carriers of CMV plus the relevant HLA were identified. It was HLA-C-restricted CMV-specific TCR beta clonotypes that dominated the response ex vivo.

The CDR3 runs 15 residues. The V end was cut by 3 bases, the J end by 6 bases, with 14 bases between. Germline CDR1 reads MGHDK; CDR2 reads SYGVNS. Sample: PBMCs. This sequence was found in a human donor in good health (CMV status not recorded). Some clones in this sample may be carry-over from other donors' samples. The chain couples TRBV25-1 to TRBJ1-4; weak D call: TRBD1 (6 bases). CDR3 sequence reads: CASSDLGRGYEKLFF. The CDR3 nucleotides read TGTGCCAGCAGTGATCTGGGCAGGGGTTATGAAAAACTGTTTTTT.